The rows below give T cell receptor beta chains drawn from one sample of a study of cytomegalovirus exposure and HLA in healthy donors. Assay: immunoSEQ multiplex PCR; the TCRdb copy retains only in-frame clones and omits some. The sample yields some 170,000 clones, under 85% seen once. The source material was PBMCs. These receptors were obtained from a human donor in good health. Both conserved end residues are part of each CDR3. A D gene is named only where the DNA matches it firmly. Not every row has a clone size; where given, it reads once, few, many or a size class.

TRBV18	18	TRBJ1-1	TRBD1	NA	TGTGCCAGCTCATCCGGACAGGGGGGAAGGGGATCGAACACTGAAGCTTTCTTT	CASSSGQGGRGSNTEAFF
TRBV19	12	TRBJ1-1	NA	NA	TGTGCCAGTAGTATACGGAACACTGAAGCTTTCTTT	CASSIRNTEAFF
TRBV29-1	13	TRBJ2-4	NA	NA	TGCAGCGTTGCTCAGGGAAAGGGAAACATTCAGTACTTC	CSVAQGKGNIQYF
TRBV29-1	14	TRBJ2-1	TRBD2	NA	TGCAGCGGGAACGGGGGGGGCTTGGGCAATGAGCAGTTCTTC	CSGNGGGLGNEQFF
TRBV4-3	15	TRBJ2-1	TRBD1	few	TGCGCCAGCAGCCAAATGTACAGGGGACCCGATGAGCAGTTCTTC	CASSQMYRGPDEQFF
TRBV4-1	15	TRBJ1-2	TRBD1	once	TGCGCCAGCAGCCAAGGCGGGGGACAGGGTTATGGCTACACCTTC	CASSQGGGQGYGYTF
TRBV19	17	TRBJ2-7	NA	NA	TGTGCCAGTAGTATAGAACTTTTGGGGGGTCCCTCCTACGAGCAGTACTTC	CASSIELLGGPSYEQYF
TRBV2	16	TRBJ2-3	TRBD2	NA	TGTGCCAGCAGTGAAGAGGGACTAGGGTACACAGATACGCAGTATTTT	CASSEEGLGYTDTQYF
TRBV6-5	11	TRBJ1-1	NA	NA	TGTGCCAGCACGAGGGACACTGAAGCTTTCTTT	CASTRDTEAFF
TRBV30	16	TRBJ2-2	TRBD2	NA	TGTGCCTGGTCGGGACTAGCGGGGGGGAACACCGGGGAGCTGTTTTTT	CAWSGLAGGNTGELFF